What follows is one T cell receptor beta chain and its context. Its antigen is as yet unknown. Germline CDR1 is LNHDA and CDR2 is SQIVND (reference sequence). Trimming removed 2 bases from V and 4 bases from J; junction bases left unmatched: 4. CDR3 size: 14 residues. The sample comes from a study of identical twins. Broader study findings: When twins shared out-of-frame alpha sequences, those sequences had excess low generation probability.

TCRdb called the 5' RACE reads again in MiXCR, with one record for every CDR3 protein. The sample lists approximately 300,000 distinct CDR3 sequences; 8% to 9.5% were seen once. This same sample was also taken into another study, of yellow fever vaccine responses in identical twins.

The sequencing sample was made of CD8+ T cells sorted from blood. This sequence originates from a woman aged 18-29 years in good health. The chain employs TRBV19 and TRBJ2-7, with 8 bases matching TRBD2. The CDR3 DNA follows: TGTGCCAGTAGTATAAGCGGGAGTGGGTACGAGCAGTACTTC. This translates into CASSISGSGYEQYF.